The 7 T cell receptor beta chains listed next were all sequenced from one sample in a study of beta chain features in type 1 diabetes. Study findings and constraints: Type 1 diabetes patients showed a moderate but significant shortening of TCRB CDR3s in all four CD4+ subsets.

Antigen specificity for these receptors is unknown. Isolated RNA was reverse transcribed in full, so expressed TCRB transcripts were sequenced. Clones were sequenced by immunoSEQ multiplex PCR, and TCRdb holds only the in-frame ones, with some missing. This table has hundreds of thousands of clones, about an eighth appearing once. Sequencing was done on a sample of naive CD4+ T cells from blood. Receptor source: a man younger than 35 with type 1 diabetes.

The CDR3 is CASSDGNQPQHF. CDR3 bases: TGTGCCAGCAGCGACGGCAATCAGCCCCAGCATTTT. This sequence joins TRBV7-9 and TRBJ1-5; D is undetermined. CDR1 and CDR2 (germline): SEHNR, FQNEAQ (reference sequence). The CDR3 extends over 12 amino acids. The V end lost 5 bases, the J end lost 2 bases, and 4 bases lay between the germline ends.

The chain is built from TRBV6-1 and TRBJ1-5; TRBD1 might be the D (5 bases). The length of the CDR3 is 15 residues. Trimming stripped 5 bases from V and 2 bases from J, with 13 bases between. Germline V gene lookup returns CDR1 MNHNS and CDR2 SASEGT. CDR3 in amino acids: CASSQGRFGNQPQHF. In DNA form, the CDR3 reads TGTGCCAGCAGTCAGGGCCGCTTTGGCAATCAGCCCCAGCATTTT.

This chain links TRBV5-4 with TRBJ2-1; D may match TRBD1 or TRBD2 (6 bases each). Trimming removed 1 base at V and 0 bases at J, with 8 bases between. This CDR3 region has 15 residues. Germline V gene sequence: CDR1 SGHNT, CDR2 YYREEE (reference sequence). The CDR3 sequence is CASSLTGASYNEQFF. The CDR3 bases are TGTGCCAGCAGCTTGACGGGGGCCTCCTACAATGAGCAGTTCTTC.

This clone was counted between two and nine times. The chain is built from TRBV11-3 and TRBJ2-1; D is unclear. V was cut by 5 bases and J by 6 bases, with 17 bases left in between. The CDR3 runs to 15 residues. Germline CDR1 is SGHNT and CDR2 is YENEEA. The CDR3 sequence: CASSRGQVQGNEQFF. The CDR3 DNA reads as TGTGCCAGCAGCCGTGGGCAGGTACAAGGCAATGAGCAGTTCTTC.

The chain carries TRBV25-1 and TRBJ1-6; a weak D match, TRBD1 (6 bases). The CDR3 is 15 amino acids. From germline, CDR1 is MGHDK and CDR2 SYGVNS. Trimming pared 3 bases from V and 5 bases from J, leaving 11 bases between. CDR3 in DNA: TGTGCCAGCAGTGAGGGGGCAGGGCATAATTCACCCCTCCACTTT. Residues: CASSEGAGHNSPLHF.

This sequence joins TRBV5-1 and TRBJ2-3, with 11 bases that match TRBD2. V gave up 3 bases and J gave up 3 bases; unmatched junction bases: 6. Germline values: CDR1 SGHRS, CDR2 YFSETQ. CDR3 length: 16 residues. Here the CDR3 DNA reads TGCGCCAGCAGCTCCGCTAGCGGGGGGACTACAGATACGCAGTATTTT. It yields the protein CASSSASGGTTDTQYF.

V usage is TRBV6-6 and J usage is TRBJ1-5; no reliable D call. CDR1 MNHNY and CDR2 SVGAGI come from the germline V gene (reference sequence). Trimming took 6 bases from V and 0 from J, leaving 9 bases between them. This CDR3 has 14 residues. The CDR3 DNA is TGTGCCAGCAGGCCGTTTTATAGCAATCAGCCCCAGCATTTT. The encoded protein is CASRPFYSNQPQHF.